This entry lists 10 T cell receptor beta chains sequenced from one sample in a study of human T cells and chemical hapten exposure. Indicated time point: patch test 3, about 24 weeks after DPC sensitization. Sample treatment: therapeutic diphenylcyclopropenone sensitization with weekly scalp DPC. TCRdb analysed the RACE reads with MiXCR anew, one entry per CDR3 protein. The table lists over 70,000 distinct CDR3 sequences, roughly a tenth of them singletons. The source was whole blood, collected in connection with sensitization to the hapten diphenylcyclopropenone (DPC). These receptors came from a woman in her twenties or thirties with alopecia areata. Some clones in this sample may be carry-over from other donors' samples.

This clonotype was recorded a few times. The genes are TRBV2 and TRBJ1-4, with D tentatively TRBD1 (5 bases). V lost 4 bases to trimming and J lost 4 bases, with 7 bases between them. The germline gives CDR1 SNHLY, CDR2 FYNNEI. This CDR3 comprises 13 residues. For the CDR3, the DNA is TGTGCCAGCAGTGGGAGGGGTAATGAAAAACTGTTTTTT. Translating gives CASSGRGNEKLFF.

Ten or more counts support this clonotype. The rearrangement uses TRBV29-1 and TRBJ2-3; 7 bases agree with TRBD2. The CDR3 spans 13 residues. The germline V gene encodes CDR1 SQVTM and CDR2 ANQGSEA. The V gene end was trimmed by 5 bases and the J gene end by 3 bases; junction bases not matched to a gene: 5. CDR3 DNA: TGCAGCGTTCTGGGCGGGAGTACAGATACGCAGTATTTT. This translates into CSVLGGSTDTQYF.

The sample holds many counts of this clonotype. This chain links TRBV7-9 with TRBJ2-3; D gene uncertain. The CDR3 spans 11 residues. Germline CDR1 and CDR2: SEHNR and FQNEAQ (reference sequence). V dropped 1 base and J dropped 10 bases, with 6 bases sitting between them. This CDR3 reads CASSLGMAQYF. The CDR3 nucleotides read TGTGCCAGCAGCTTAGGAATGGCGCAGTATTTT. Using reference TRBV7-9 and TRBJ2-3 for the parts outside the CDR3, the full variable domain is DTGVSQNPRHKITKRGQNVTFRCDPISEHNRLYWYRQTLGQGPEFLTYFQNEAQLEKSRLLSDRFSAERPKGSFSTLEIQRTEQGDSAMYLCASSLGMAQYFGPGTRLTVL.

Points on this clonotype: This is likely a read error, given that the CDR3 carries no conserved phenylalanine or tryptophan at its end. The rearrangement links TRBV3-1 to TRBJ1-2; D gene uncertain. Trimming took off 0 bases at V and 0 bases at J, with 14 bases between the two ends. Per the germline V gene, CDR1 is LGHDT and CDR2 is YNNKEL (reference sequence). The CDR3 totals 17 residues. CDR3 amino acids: CASSQDHWRPTNYGYTY. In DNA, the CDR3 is TGTGCCAGCAGCCAAGATCATTGGCGGCCGACTAACTATGGCTACACCTAC.

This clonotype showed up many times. Here the CDR3 DNA reads TGTGCCAGCAGTTCCCCCGGACAAGAGACCCAGTACTTC. Its protein is CASSSPGQETQYF. This rearrangement joins TRBV28 to TRBJ2-5, with D uncertain. The length of the CDR3 is 13 residues. Trimming pared 4 bases from V and 2 bases from J, leaving 8 bases between. Germline CDR1 and CDR2: MDHEN and SYDVKM.

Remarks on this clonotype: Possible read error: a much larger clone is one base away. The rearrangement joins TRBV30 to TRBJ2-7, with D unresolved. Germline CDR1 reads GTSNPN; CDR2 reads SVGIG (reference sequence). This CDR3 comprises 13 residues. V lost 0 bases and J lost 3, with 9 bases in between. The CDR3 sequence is CAWSVRQHYEQYV. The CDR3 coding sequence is TGTGCCTGGAGTGTACGGCAGCACTACGAGCAGTACGTC.

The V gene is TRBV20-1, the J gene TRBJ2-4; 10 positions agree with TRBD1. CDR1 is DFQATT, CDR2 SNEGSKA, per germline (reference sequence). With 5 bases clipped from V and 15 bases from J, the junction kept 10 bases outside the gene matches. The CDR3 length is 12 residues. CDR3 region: CSARPLTGGGYF. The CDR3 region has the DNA TGCAGTGCTCGACCATTGACAGGGGGCGGGTACTTC.

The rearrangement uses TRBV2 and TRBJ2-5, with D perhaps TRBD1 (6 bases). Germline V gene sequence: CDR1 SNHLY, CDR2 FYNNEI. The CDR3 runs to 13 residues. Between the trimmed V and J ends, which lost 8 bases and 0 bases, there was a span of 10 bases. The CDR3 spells CASGDTNQETQYF. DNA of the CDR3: TGTGCCAGCGGGGACACCAACCAAGAGACCCAGTACTTC.

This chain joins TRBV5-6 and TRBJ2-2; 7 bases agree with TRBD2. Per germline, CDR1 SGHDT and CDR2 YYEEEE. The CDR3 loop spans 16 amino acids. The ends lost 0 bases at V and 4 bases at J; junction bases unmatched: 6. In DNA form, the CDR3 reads TGTGCCAGCAGCTTGGCCGGCGGGGGACTCACCGGGGAGCTGTTTTTT. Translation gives CASSLAGGGLTGELFF.

The CDR3, as DNA: TGTGCCAGCACAAGGGACCTGCAGACCCAGTACTTC. It codes for CASTRDLQTQYF. The V and J genes are TRBV12-3 or TRBV12-4 and TRBJ2-5; D tentatively fits TRBD1 or TRBD2 (5 bases each). CDR3 length: 12 residues. V lost 7 bases and J 6 bases, leaving 12 bases between the germline ends.